This is a list of T cell receptor beta chains from one sample in a study of CXCR3-negative and CXCR3-positive naive CD8 T cells. TCRdb re-called the 5' RACE reads and gives one entry per CDR3 protein, without DNA. The sample totals roughly 48,000 distinct CDR3 sequences; its top ten clones hold 15%. Material for sequencing was memory CD8+ T cells from blood. The source of these receptors is a human donor in good health. Some clones in this sample may be carry-over from other donors' samples. Each CDR3 is given with its conserved first and last residue. Fields, in order: clone size, J gene, V gene, CDR3 length, CDR3 protein. Clone size is not always given. Where it is, it says once, few, many or a class for expanded clones.

clone size: .; J gene: TRBJ1-5; V gene: TRBV28; CDR3 length: 13; CDR3 protein: CASSLFLGDPQHF
clone size: .; J gene: TRBJ2-5; V gene: TRBV28; CDR3 length: 15; CDR3 protein: CASSVGAGHIETQYF
clone size: .; J gene: TRBJ2-1; V gene: TRBV7-9; CDR3 length: 12; CDR3 protein: CASSSILHEQFF
clone size: .; J gene: TRBJ2-5; V gene: TRBV12-3/TRBV12-4; CDR3 length: 15; CDR3 protein: CASSLNGGRQETQYF
clone size: .; J gene: TRBJ2-1; V gene: TRBV13; CDR3 length: 15; CDR3 protein: CASSFFGTGFNEQFF
clone size: .; J gene: TRBJ2-2; V gene: TRBV6-5; CDR3 length: 15; CDR3 protein: CASSYSIGLAGELFF
clone size: .; J gene: TRBJ2-3; V gene: TRBV4-2; CDR3 length: 15; CDR3 protein: CASSQGGGDTDTQYF
clone size: .; J gene: TRBJ2-7; V gene: TRBV28; CDR3 length: 13; CDR3 protein: CASSLRGGDEQYF
clone size: .; J gene: TRBJ2-1; V gene: TRBV19; CDR3 length: 14; CDR3 protein: CASSIDPGYNEQFF
clone size: .; J gene: TRBJ1-1; V gene: TRBV7-2; CDR3 length: 12; CDR3 protein: CASSPRNTEAFF
clone size: .; J gene: TRBJ2-3; V gene: TRBV29-1; CDR3 length: 15; CDR3 protein: CSVEPDRVSTDTQYF
clone size: .; J gene: TRBJ2-2; V gene: TRBV6-4; CDR3 length: 18; CDR3 protein: CASSDSERGGRGTGELFF
clone size: .; J gene: TRBJ2-7; V gene: TRBV28; CDR3 length: 16; CDR3 protein: CASSFPRQEGSYEQYF
clone size: .; J gene: TRBJ2-3; V gene: TRBV29-1; CDR3 length: 11; CDR3 protein: CSVGDGDTQYF
clone size: .; J gene: TRBJ1-1; V gene: TRBV28; CDR3 length: 13; CDR3 protein: CASKIGEENEAFF
clone size: .; J gene: TRBJ2-7; V gene: TRBV9; CDR3 length: 15; CDR3 protein: CASSVASGLSYEQYF
clone size: .; J gene: TRBJ2-1; V gene: TRBV29-1; CDR3 length: 14; CDR3 protein: CSVFLAGGPNEQFF
clone size: .; J gene: TRBJ2-3; V gene: TRBV28; CDR3 length: 13; CDR3 protein: CASSFHVTDTQYF
clone size: .; J gene: TRBJ2-7; V gene: TRBV7-6; CDR3 length: 14; CDR3 protein: CASSPRLAGEEQYF
clone size: .; J gene: TRBJ1-2; V gene: TRBV14; CDR3 length: 15; CDR3 protein: CASSQLGPDHYGYTF
clone size: .; J gene: TRBJ2-5; V gene: TRBV15; CDR3 length: 13; CDR3 protein: CATSSGPGETQYF
clone size: .; J gene: TRBJ2-3; V gene: TRBV5-8; CDR3 length: 16; CDR3 protein: CASSPLTGGATDTQYF
clone size: .; J gene: TRBJ2-1; V gene: TRBV7-6; CDR3 length: 15; CDR3 protein: CASTLGTGDYNEQFF
clone size: .; J gene: TRBJ1-2; V gene: TRBV29-1; CDR3 length: 12; CDR3 protein: CSVLRGAYGYTF
clone size: .; J gene: TRBJ2-7; V gene: TRBV25-1; CDR3 length: 14; CDR3 protein: CASSRQGIVGEQYF
clone size: .; J gene: TRBJ2-7; V gene: TRBV12-5; CDR3 length: 13; CDR3 protein: CASGSGQGYEQYF
clone size: .; J gene: TRBJ2-7; V gene: TRBV29-1; CDR3 length: 14; CDR3 protein: CSVAGTGAPYEQYF
clone size: .; J gene: TRBJ2-7; V gene: TRBV7-9; CDR3 length: 14; CDR3 protein: CASSLMGLSYEQYF
clone size: .; J gene: TRBJ1-1; V gene: TRBV5-1; CDR3 length: 12; CDR3 protein: CASSSPLPEAFF
clone size: .; J gene: TRBJ2-3; V gene: TRBV29-1; CDR3 length: 15; CDR3 protein: CSVVVRGSRIDTQYF
clone size: .; J gene: TRBJ2-5; V gene: TRBV29-1; CDR3 length: 11; CDR3 protein: CSVEPRETQYF
clone size: .; J gene: TRBJ1-1; V gene: TRBV28; CDR3 length: 14; CDR3 protein: CASSPWTGDTEAFF
clone size: .; J gene: TRBJ2-7; V gene: TRBV6-2/TRBV6-3; CDR3 length: 13; CDR3 protein: CASSYGAQYEQYF
clone size: .; J gene: TRBJ1-2; V gene: TRBV14; CDR3 length: 15; CDR3 protein: CASSQKGDRANGYTF
clone size: .; J gene: TRBJ2-7; V gene: TRBV20-1; CDR3 length: 15; CDR3 protein: CSARAYRNSSYEQYF
clone size: .; J gene: TRBJ2-3; V gene: TRBV20-1; CDR3 length: 14; CDR3 protein: CSAAGALYSDTQYF
clone size: .; J gene: TRBJ1-1; V gene: TRBV28; CDR3 length: 14; CDR3 protein: CASSLTGAGTEAFF
clone size: .; J gene: TRBJ2-1; V gene: TRBV5-1; CDR3 length: 17; CDR3 protein: CASSFVGGQGFYNEQFF
clone size: .; J gene: TRBJ2-2; V gene: TRBV10-1; CDR3 length: 16; CDR3 protein: CASSERRGHVTGELFF
clone size: .; J gene: TRBJ2-7; V gene: TRBV27; CDR3 length: 15; CDR3 protein: CASSKTTGVPYEQYF
clone size: .; J gene: TRBJ2-6; V gene: TRBV27; CDR3 length: 13; CDR3 protein: CASSLTGANVLTF
clone size: .; J gene: TRBJ1-2; V gene: TRBV2; CDR3 length: 14; CDR3 protein: CASSAGTGNYGYTF
clone size: .; J gene: TRBJ2-1; V gene: TRBV6-6; CDR3 length: 18; CDR3 protein: CASSYSIDSGGSYNEQFF
clone size: .; J gene: TRBJ2-1; V gene: TRBV7-9; CDR3 length: 12; CDR3 protein: CASSLAPDEQFF
clone size: .; J gene: TRBJ2-7; V gene: TRBV7-2; CDR3 length: 15; CDR3 protein: CASRSGTSDSYEQYF
clone size: .; J gene: TRBJ1-6; V gene: TRBV7-9; CDR3 length: 12; CDR3 protein: CASSLDDSPLHF
clone size: .; J gene: TRBJ2-1; V gene: TRBV6-2/TRBV6-3; CDR3 length: 13; CDR3 protein: CASSAPGGNEQFF
clone size: medium-sized; J gene: TRBJ2-1; V gene: TRBV6-2/TRBV6-3; CDR3 length: 14; CDR3 protein: CASSPRDTYNEQFF
clone size: .; J gene: TRBJ2-7; V gene: TRBV6-5; CDR3 length: 14; CDR3 protein: CASSSTGGGYEQYF